A single sample is the source of the 24 T cell receptor beta chains below, sequenced in a study of blood T cells in healthy people across ages. For the second PCR, which ran for roughly 6 to 12 cycles, a sample-barcoded 5' primer and a J-beta primer mix were used. TCRdb recomputed calls from the 5' RACE reads with MiXCR, one row per CDR3 protein. Of some 550,000 distinct CDR3 sequences in the sample, around half are singletons; the top ten hold around 24%. The sequencing input was blood. The receptors stem from a man older than 75 in good health.

This rearrangement joins TRBV7-2 to TRBJ1-5; D not certain. The ends were cut back, 8 bases at V and 2 bases at J, with 10 bases in the middle. This CDR3 is 13 amino acids long. Germline loops: CDR1 SGHTA, CDR2 FQGNSA. The CDR3 nucleotides read TGTGCCAGCTCGATATATGGCAATCAGCCCCAGCATTTT. It specifies CASSIYGNQPQHF.

This chain uses TRBV9 with TRBJ1-6, with 7 bases lining up with TRBD1. Germline values: CDR1 SGDLS, CDR2 YYNGEE. The CDR3 sequence is 15 residues long. V was pared by 5 bases and J by 7 bases, with 9 bases of the junction left unmatched. CDR3 coding DNA: TGTGCCAGCAGAGACGACAGGGCACTAAATTCACCCCTCCACTTT. Translated, it gives CASRDDRALNSPLHF.

This chain connects TRBV29-1 to TRBJ1-4; D gene uncertain. The CDR3 has 12 amino acids. CDR1 and CDR2 (germline): SQVTM, ANQGSEA. Trimming took off 5 bases at V and 8 bases at J, with 12 bases between the two ends. As DNA, the CDR3 is TGCAGCGTTTCTGGGCTTGGAGAAAAACTGTTTTTT. The encoded protein is CSVSGLGEKLFF.

V usage is TRBV25-1 and J usage is TRBJ1-6; the D gene is possibly TRBD1 (5 bases). From germline, CDR1 is MGHDK and CDR2 SYGVNS. The CDR3 totals 16 residues. The germline V and J ends were trimmed by 1 base and 0 bases, with 7 bases remaining between them. DNA of the CDR3: TGTGCCAGCAGTGAATGGGGGAACTCCTATAATTCACCCCTCCACTTT. Encoded protein: CASSEWGNSYNSPLHF.

About this clonotype: A single base separates this from a much larger clone, so it may be a read error. This chain connects TRBV6-5 to TRBJ2-7; a possible D gene is TRBD1 (5 bases). The CDR3 has 13 amino acids. V shed 5 bases and J shed 4 bases, with 12 bases lying between them. Germline CDR1 is MNHEY and CDR2 is SVGAGI. As DNA, the CDR3 is TGTGCCAGCAGTGCCCAGACAGATTACGAGCAGTACTTC. Translating it yields CASSAQTDYEQYF.

The chain uses TRBV28 and TRBJ2-7, with D possibly matching TRBD1 (6 bases). The CDR3 extends over 17 amino acids. Germline CDR1 MDHEN, CDR2 SYDVKM. V was cut by 5 bases and J by 2 bases, with 22 bases left in between. The CDR3 protein is CASSPLPQRAGAYEQYF. CDR3 bases: TGTGCCAGCAGTCCCCTCCCTCAGCGCGCAGGGGCCTACGAGCAGTACTTC.

This chain joins TRBV20-1 and TRBJ2-7; 10 nucleotides agree with TRBD2. Per the germline V gene, CDR1 is DFQATT and CDR2 is SNEGSKA (reference sequence). V lost 8 bases and J lost 7; bases outside the gene matches: 14. This CDR3 comprises 14 residues. The CDR3 nucleotides read TGCAGTTCCGGCTCAGCGGGAGGGCTCAATGAGCAGTACTTC. This sequence encodes CSSGSAGGLNEQYF.

This chain connects TRBV20-1 to TRBJ1-2; D possibly corresponds to TRBD1 (6 bases). V was pared by 3 bases and J by 8 bases, with 13 bases between. The length of the CDR3 is 12 residues. Looked up from germline, CDR1 is DFQATT and CDR2 is SNEGSKA (reference sequence). The CDR3 is CSARTGPEGYTF. The CDR3 DNA reads TGCAGTGCTAGGACAGGCCCTGAAGGCTACACCTTC.

This clonotype was observed a few times. The rearrangement links TRBV20-1 to TRBJ2-7; 8 nucleotides agree with TRBD1. Trimming took 0 bases from V and 5 from J; bases not matched to a gene: 9. This CDR3 region has 15 residues. The germline CDR1 and CDR2 sequences are DFQATT and SNEGSKA (reference sequence). Here the CDR3 reads CSAREVQGASDEQYF. The DNA for the CDR3 is TGCAGTGCTAGAGAGGTCCAGGGGGCGAGCGACGAGCAGTACTTC.

The V gene is TRBV4-2, the J gene TRBJ2-1, with D possibly TRBD1 on 6 matching bases. From germline, CDR1 is LGHNA and CDR2 YNFKEQ. V gave up 5 bases and J gave up 6 bases, with 11 bases separating them. The length of the CDR3 is 13 residues. CDR3 sequence: CASSDQQGNEQFF. The CDR3 nucleotides read TGTGCCAGCAGCGACCAACAGGGCAATGAGCAGTTCTTC.

This clonotype was detected a few times. The genes are TRBV4-3 and TRBJ1-2; D is unclear. Trimming left V 2 bases short and J 0 bases short, with 16 bases between. The germline V gene encodes CDR1 LGHNA and CDR2 YSLEER. This CDR3 is built from 17 residues. DNA of the CDR3: TGCGCCAGCAGCCAAACGGCACCGGGCTTACCTAACTATGGCTACACCTTC. This sequence encodes CASSQTAPGLPNYGYTF.

This clonotype appeared once. V usage is TRBV20-1 and J usage is TRBJ1-2; D remains ambiguous. The germline V gene encodes CDR1 DFQATT and CDR2 SNEGSKA (reference sequence). Trimming left V 3 bases short and J 4 bases short, with 15 bases between. The length of the CDR3 is 14 residues. The CDR3 is CSARAGGISYGYTF. The CDR3, as DNA: TGCAGTGCTAGGGCAGGAGGTATTAGCTATGGCTACACCTTC.

A few counts support this clonotype. The CDR3 nucleotides read TGTGCCAGCAGCCCCCCAGGTTACGGCTACACCTTC. Amino acid sequence: CASSPPGYGYTF. The chain couples TRBV7-2 to TRBJ1-2; unclear D gene. The CDR3 extends over 12 amino acids. V lost 5 bases to trimming and J lost 8 bases, with 12 bases between them. The germline CDR1 and CDR2 sequences are SGHTA and FQGNSA.

As to this clonotype: A much larger clonotype is one base distant, so this may be a read error. The chain combines TRBV7-2 with TRBJ2-1, with D unresolved. The J call could be wrong; TRBJ2-7 is a better fit for the DNA end. The CDR3 runs to 14 residues. Per germline, CDR1 SGHTA and CDR2 FQGNSA. The CDR3 reads CASSLESSYNEQYF. In nucleotides, the CDR3 is TGTGCCAGCAGCTTAGAAAGCTCCTACAATGAGCAGTACTTC.

The chain couples TRBV7-2 to TRBJ2-7; 8 bases match TRBD1. The trim removed 5 bases at V and 5 bases at J, leaving 8 bases unmatched. This CDR3 spans 14 amino acids. Germline V gives CDR1 SGHTA, CDR2 FQGNSA. CDR3 DNA sequence: TGTGCCAGCAGCCTGACGCAGGGGGCCCACGAGCAGTACTTC. Its translation is CASSLTQGAHEQYF. Combining the CDR3 with reference TRBV7-2 and TRBJ2-7 gives the whole variable domain GAGVSQSPSNKVTEKGKDVELRCDPISGHTALYWYRQSLGQGLEFLIYFQGNSAPDKSGLPSDRFSAERTGGSVSTLTIQRTQQEDSAVYLCASSLTQGAHEQYFGPGTRLTVT.

This sequence joins TRBV20-1 and TRBJ2-3; D remains ambiguous. There are 14 residues in the CDR3. The V end was cut by 0 bases, the J end by 1 base, with 8 bases between. Germline CDR1 and CDR2: DFQATT and SNEGSKA (reference sequence). The CDR3: CSARDELGTDTQYF. The CDR3 DNA sequence: TGCAGTGCTAGAGATGAGCTCGGCACAGATACGCAGTATTTT.

V and J are TRBV4-1 and TRBJ2-7; D is possibly TRBD1 (6 bases). Germline loops: CDR1 MGHRA, CDR2 YSYEKL. The V end was cut by 4 bases, the J end by 1 base, with 14 bases between. The CDR3 extends over 15 amino acids. CDR3 DNA sequence: TGCGCCAGCAGCCCGCCAGGGGTGATGTCCTACGAGCAGTACTTC. It encodes CASSPPGVMSYEQYF.

This clonotype was seen more than once but under ten times. J is TRBJ2-1 and V is TRBV15, with 9 bases fitting TRBD2. Trimming at V came to 4 bases and at J to 4 bases, leaving 11 bases not matched to a gene. The CDR3 is 17 residues long. Germline V CDR1 and CDR2: LNHNV, YYDKDF (reference sequence). CDR3 amino acids: CATSNPGERGAYNEQFF. The CDR3 coding sequence is TGTGCCACCAGCAACCCAGGCGAGCGGGGGGCTTACAATGAGCAGTTCTTC.

The sample holds a few counts of this clonotype. The rearrangement uses TRBV4-1 and TRBJ2-2; D assignment may be TRBD1 or TRBD2 (5 bases each). The V gene lost 1 base and the J gene lost 3 bases, with 12 bases spanning the gap. The CDR3 extends over 16 amino acids. Germline CDR1 MGHRA, CDR2 YSYEKL. The CDR3 protein is CASSQVLLGDTGELFF. The DNA for the CDR3 is TGCGCCAGCAGCCAAGTTTTACTAGGGGACACCGGGGAGCTGTTTTTT.

Many counts were recorded for this clonotype. This chain joins TRBV18 and TRBJ2-7; D is perhaps TRBD2 (5 bases). V was cut by 8 bases and J by 2 bases, with 10 bases left in between. CDR3 length: 12 residues. The germline gives CDR1 KGHSH, CDR2 LQKENI. CDR3 region: CASSPGTYEQYF. The CDR3, as DNA: TGTGCCAGCAGCCCCGGGACCTACGAGCAGTACTTC.

This clonotype was seen only a few times. The V gene is TRBV7-2, the J gene TRBJ1-2; tentatively, D is TRBD1 (6 bases). Germline CDR1 and CDR2: SGHTA and FQGNSA. The CDR3 covers 14 residues. Trimming took 3 bases from V and 8 from J, leaving 16 bases between them. The CDR3, as DNA: TGTGCCAGCAGCTTCCGCCAGGGGAGTTGGGGCTACACCTTC. It specifies CASSFRQGSWGYTF.

The rearrangement joins TRBV20-1 to TRBJ2-7, with D possibly matching TRBD1 (6 bases). This CDR3 region has 14 residues. CDR1 is DFQATT and CDR2 is SNEGSKA in the germline V gene (reference sequence). Deletions cut 6 bases from V and 0 bases from J, with 15 bases between. In DNA form, the CDR3 reads TGCAGTGCAGCCGGGACAACAAACTCCTACGAGCAGTACTTC. It specifies CSAAGTTNSYEQYF.

This clonotype was recorded many times. In DNA, the CDR3 is TGTGCCAGCAGTTACTCGCGGGCACGGACTGAAGCTTTCTTT. It translates to CASSYSRARTEAFF. This chain connects TRBV6-6 to TRBJ1-1; D unresolved. Germline CDR1 is MNHNY and CDR2 is SVGAGI (reference sequence). V was trimmed by 0 bases and J by 5 bases, leaving 10 bases between them. The CDR3 loop spans 14 amino acids.

The CDR3: CASSSIPGGRAEAFF. The CDR3 nucleotides read TGTGCCAGCAGCTCTATCCCAGGGGGCCGGGCTGAAGCTTTCTTT. The chain joins TRBV7-2 to TRBJ1-1; TRBD1 agrees at 8 bases. The CDR3 extends over 15 amino acids. The V gene's germline CDR1 is SGHTA and CDR2 FQGNSA. J lost 6 bases, V lost 4 bases, and 10 bases had no gene match.